Listed below are T cell receptor beta chains from one sample, sequenced in a study of CD8 T cells in Susac syndrome. TCRdb re-derived calls from the immunoSEQ multiplex PCR reads in MiXCR, one entry per CDR3 protein. The sample includes hundreds of thousands of distinct CDR3 sequences, around 96% of them seen just once. The sequencing sample was made of CD4+ T cells from PBMCs. These receptors originate from a human donor with Susac syndrome. CDR3s include the opening cysteine and the closing phenylalanine or tryptophan.

j_call,v_call,cdr3_aa
TRBJ2-7,TRBV7-3,CASSPERIRILNYEQYF
TRBJ2-3,TRBV9,CASSFGPVNTDTQYF
TRBJ2-1,TRBV29-1,CSVVTSGTDNEQFF
TRBJ2-7,TRBV6-5,CASKRDRGSEQYF
TRBJ1-2,TRBV7-3,CASSSAGTGSLNGYTF
TRBJ2-1,TRBV28,CASTNGRVGYNEQFF
TRBJ2-1,TRBV9,CASSPLGTSGQTLSSYNEQFF
TRBJ2-7,TRBV4-1,CASSQDMVGGRRSYEQYF
TRBJ2-1,TRBV30,CAWKLSGRKYNEQFF
TRBJ2-1,TRBV20-1,CSPQVSGSHEQFF
TRBJ2-7,TRBV29-1,CSGGLAGVYEQYF
TRBJ1-2,TRBV4-1,CASSRAGGQGYGYTF
TRBJ2-1,TRBV5-1,CASKDLGEQFF
TRBJ1-2,TRBV12-3/TRBV12-4,CASRRQGGYTF
TRBJ1-5,TRBV11-2,CASSSSPGTGGNQPQHF
TRBJ2-5,TRBV4-1,CASSQPAGTLYQETQYF
TRBJ1-2,TRBV3-1,CASSQRDSDYGYTF
TRBJ2-1,TRBV5-6,CASSLTSGRGYEQFF
TRBJ2-3,TRBV20-1,CSALKRGTDTQYF
TRBJ2-1,TRBV6-5,CASSYRGPGGNEQFF
TRBJ2-7,TRBV12-3/TRBV12-4,CASTQRGMVFYEQYF
TRBJ1-3,TRBV29-1,CSVEKGAWGNTIYF
TRBJ1-5,TRBV20-1,CSASSEGNQPQHF
TRBJ1-2,TRBV7-9,CASYRGRDYGYTF
TRBJ2-3,TRBV2,CASSRIAGDTQYF
TRBJ2-7,TRBV30,CAWSVRDSLPWVQYF
TRBJ1-1,TRBV29-1,CSVGDRTGANTEAFF
TRBJ2-7,TRBV29-1,CSVMRTYEQYF
TRBJ1-1,TRBV27,CASSLFRGKNTEAFF
TRBJ1-2,TRBV4-1,CASSQDLGRGDGYTF